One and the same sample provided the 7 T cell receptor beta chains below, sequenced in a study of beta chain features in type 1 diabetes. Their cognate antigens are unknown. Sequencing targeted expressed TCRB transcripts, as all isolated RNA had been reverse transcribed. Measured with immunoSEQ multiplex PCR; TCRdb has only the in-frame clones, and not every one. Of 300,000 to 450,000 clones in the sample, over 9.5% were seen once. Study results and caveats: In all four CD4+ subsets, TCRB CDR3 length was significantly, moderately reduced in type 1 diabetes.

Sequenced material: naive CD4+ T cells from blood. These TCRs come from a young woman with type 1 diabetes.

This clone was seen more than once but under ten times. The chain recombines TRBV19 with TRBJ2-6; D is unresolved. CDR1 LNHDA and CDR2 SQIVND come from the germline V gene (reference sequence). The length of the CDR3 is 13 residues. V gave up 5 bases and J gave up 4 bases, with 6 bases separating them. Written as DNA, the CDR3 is TGTGCCAGTAGTCGACAAGGGGCCAACGTCCTGACTTTC. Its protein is CASSRQGANVLTF.

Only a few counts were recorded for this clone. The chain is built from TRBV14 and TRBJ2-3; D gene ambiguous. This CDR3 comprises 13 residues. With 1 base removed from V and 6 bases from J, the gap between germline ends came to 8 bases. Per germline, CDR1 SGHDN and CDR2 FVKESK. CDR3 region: CASSQGPVDTQYF. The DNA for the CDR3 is TGTGCCAGCAGCCAAGGGCCTGTGGATACGCAGTATTTT.

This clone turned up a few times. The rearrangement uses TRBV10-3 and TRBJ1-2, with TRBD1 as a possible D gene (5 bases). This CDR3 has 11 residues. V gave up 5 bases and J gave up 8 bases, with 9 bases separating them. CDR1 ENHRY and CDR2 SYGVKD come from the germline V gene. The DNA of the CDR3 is TGTGCCATCAGTCCGGGGGAGGGCTACACCTTC. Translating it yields CAISPGEGYTF.

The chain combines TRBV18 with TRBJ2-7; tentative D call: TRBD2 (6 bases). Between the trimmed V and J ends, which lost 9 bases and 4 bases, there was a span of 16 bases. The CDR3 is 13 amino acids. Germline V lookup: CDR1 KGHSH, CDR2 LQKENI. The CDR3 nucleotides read TGTGCCAGTTTGGAGGGAAGTGAGTACGAGCAGTACTTC. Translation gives CASLEGSEYEQYF.

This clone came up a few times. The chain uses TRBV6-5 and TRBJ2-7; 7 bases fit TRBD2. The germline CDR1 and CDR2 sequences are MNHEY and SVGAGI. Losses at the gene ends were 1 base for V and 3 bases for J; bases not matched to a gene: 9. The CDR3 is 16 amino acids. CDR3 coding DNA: TGTGCCAGCAGTTACTTCTCCGGGACTACACACTACGAGCAGTACTTC. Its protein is CASSYFSGTTHYEQYF.

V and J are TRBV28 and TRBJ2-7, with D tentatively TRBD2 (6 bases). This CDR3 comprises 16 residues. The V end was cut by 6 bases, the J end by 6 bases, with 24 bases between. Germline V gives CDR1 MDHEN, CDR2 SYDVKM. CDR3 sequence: CASRLDFGSGEAEQYF. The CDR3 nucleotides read TGTGCCAGCAGACTCGACTTCGGCTCCGGGGAGGCCGAGCAGTACTTC.

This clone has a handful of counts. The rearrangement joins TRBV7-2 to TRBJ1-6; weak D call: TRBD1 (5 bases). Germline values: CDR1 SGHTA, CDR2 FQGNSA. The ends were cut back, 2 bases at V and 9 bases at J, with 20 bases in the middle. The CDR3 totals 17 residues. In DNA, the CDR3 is TGTGCCAGCAGCTTACGCGGGACGCACGGTAGTAGTTCACCCCTCCACTTT. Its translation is CASSLRGTHGSSSPLHF.